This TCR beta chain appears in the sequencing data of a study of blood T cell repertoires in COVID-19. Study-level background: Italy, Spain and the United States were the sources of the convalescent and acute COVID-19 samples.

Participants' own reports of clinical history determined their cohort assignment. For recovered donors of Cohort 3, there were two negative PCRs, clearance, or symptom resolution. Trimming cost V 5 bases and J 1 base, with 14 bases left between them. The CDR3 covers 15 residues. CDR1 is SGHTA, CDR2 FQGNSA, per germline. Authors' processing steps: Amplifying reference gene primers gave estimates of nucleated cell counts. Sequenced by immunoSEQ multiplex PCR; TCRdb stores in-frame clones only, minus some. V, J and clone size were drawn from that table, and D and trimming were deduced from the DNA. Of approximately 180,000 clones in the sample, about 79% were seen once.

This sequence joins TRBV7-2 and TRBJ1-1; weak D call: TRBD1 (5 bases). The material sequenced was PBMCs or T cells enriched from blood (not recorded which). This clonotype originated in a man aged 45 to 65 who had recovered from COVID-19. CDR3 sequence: CASSPRGGRNTEAFF. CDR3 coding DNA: TGTGCCAGCAGCCCACGGGGGGGGAGGAACACTGAAGCTTTCTTT.